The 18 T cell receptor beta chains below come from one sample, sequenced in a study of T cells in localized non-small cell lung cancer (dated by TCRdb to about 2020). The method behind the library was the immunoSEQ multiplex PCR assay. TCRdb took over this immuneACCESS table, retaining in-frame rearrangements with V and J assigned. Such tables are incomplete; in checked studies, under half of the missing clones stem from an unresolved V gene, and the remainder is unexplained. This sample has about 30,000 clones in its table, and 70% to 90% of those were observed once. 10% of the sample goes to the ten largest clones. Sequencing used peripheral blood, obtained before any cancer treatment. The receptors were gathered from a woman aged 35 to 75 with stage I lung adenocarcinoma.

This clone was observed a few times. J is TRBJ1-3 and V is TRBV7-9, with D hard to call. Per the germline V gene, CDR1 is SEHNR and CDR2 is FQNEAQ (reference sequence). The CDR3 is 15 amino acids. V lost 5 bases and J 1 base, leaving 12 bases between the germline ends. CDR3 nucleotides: TGTGCCAGCAGCCCCCGGGGTAGTTCTGGAAACACCATATATTTT. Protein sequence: CASSPRGSSGNTIYF.

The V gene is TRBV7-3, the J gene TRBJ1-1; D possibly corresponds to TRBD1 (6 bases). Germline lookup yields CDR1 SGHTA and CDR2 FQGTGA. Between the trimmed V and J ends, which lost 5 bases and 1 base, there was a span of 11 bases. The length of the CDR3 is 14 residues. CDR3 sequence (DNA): TGTGCCAGCAGCGCGAAGACAGGGAACACTGAAGCTTTCTTT. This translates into CASSAKTGNTEAFF.

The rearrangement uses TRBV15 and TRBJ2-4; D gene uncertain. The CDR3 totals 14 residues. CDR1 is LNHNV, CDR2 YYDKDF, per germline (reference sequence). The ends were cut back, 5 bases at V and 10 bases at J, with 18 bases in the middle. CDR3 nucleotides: TGTGCCACCAGCGTAACTATCCCGGCCGAGATTCAGTACTTC. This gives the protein CATSVTIPAEIQYF.

This CDR3 is CASSDTLAGDLIETQYF. DNA of the CDR3: TGTGCCAGCAGCGATACGTTAGCGGGAGATTTAATAGAGACCCAGTACTTC. The V and J genes are TRBV7-9 and TRBJ2-5, with 9 bases aligning to TRBD2. Germline CDR1 and CDR2: SEHNR and FQNEAQ (reference sequence). This CDR3 is 17 amino acids long. The V segment lost 5 bases and the J segment 4 bases; nucleotides outside the gene matches: 14.

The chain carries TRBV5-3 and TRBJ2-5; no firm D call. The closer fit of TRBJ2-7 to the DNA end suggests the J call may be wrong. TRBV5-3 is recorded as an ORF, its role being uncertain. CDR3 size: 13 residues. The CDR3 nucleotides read TGTGCCAGAAGCTTGAACTGGGTGCGCGAGCAGTACTTC. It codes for CARSLNWVREQYF.

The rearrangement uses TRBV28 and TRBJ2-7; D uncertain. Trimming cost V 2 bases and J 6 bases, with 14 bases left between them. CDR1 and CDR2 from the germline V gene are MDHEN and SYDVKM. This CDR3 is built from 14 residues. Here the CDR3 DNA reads TGTGCCAGCAGTTTACTCGTTCCCGGCGGCGAGCAGTACTTC. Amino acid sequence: CASSLLVPGGEQYF.

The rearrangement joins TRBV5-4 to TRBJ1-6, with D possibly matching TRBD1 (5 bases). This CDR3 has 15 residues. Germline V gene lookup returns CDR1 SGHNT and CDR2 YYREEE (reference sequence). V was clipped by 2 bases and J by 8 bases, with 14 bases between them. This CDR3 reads CASSLPGGGDSPLHF. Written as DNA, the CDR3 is TGTGCCAGCAGCTTACCTGGGGGAGGGGATTCACCCCTCCACTTT.

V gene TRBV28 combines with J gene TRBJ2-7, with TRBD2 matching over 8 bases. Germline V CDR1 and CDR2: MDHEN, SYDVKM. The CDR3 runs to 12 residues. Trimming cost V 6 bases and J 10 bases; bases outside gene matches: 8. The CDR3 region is CASSSPGRAQYF. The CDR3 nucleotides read TGTGCCAGCAGCTCTCCCGGGAGGGCCCAGTACTTC.

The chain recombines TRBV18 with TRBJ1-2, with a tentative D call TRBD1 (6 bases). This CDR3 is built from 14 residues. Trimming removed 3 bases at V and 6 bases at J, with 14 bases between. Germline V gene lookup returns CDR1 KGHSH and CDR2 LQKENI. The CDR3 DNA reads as TGTGCCAGCTCACCCCTGGCAGGGGTAGATGGCTACACCTTC. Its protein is CASSPLAGVDGYTF. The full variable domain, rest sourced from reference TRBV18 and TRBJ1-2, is NAGVMQNPRHLVRRRGQEARLRCSPMKGHSHVYWYRQLPEEGLKFMVYLQKENIIDESGMPKERFSAEFPKEGPSILRIQQVVRGDSAAYFCASSPLAGVDGYTFGSGTRLTVV.

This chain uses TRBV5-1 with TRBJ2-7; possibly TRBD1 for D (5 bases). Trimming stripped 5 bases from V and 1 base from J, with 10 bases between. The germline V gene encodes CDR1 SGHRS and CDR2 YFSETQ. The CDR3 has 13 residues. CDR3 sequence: CASRSGHSYEQYF. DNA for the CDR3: TGCGCCAGCAGGTCAGGGCATTCCTACGAGCAGTACTTC.

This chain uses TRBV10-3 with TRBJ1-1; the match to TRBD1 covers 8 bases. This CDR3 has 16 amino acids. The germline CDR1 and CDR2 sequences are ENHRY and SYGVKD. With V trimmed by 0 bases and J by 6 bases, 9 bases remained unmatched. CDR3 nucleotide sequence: TGTGCCATCAGTGAGTCCTTATTTGGACAGGGCGCTGAAGCTTTCTTT. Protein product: CAISESLFGQGAEAFF.

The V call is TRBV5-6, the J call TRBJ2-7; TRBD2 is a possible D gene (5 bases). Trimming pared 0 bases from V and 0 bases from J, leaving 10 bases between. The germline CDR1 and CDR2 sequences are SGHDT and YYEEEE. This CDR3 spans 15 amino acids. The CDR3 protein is CASSLERDSSYEQYF. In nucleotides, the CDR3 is TGTGCCAGCAGCTTGGAACGGGATAGCTCCTACGAGCAGTACTTC.

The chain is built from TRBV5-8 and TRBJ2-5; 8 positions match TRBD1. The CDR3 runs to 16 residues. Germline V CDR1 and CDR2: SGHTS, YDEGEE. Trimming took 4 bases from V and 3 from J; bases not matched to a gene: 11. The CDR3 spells CASSPGDRGWEETQYF. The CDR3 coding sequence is TGTGCCAGCAGCCCGGGCGACAGGGGATGGGAAGAGACCCAGTACTTC.

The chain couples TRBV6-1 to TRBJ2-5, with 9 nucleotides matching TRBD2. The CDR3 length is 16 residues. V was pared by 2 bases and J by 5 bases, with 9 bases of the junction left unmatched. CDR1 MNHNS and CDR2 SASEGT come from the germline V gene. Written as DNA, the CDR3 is TGTGCCAGCAGTGAATTTAGCGGGGGCTCCCGGGAGACCCAGTACTTC. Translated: CASSEFSGGSRETQYF.

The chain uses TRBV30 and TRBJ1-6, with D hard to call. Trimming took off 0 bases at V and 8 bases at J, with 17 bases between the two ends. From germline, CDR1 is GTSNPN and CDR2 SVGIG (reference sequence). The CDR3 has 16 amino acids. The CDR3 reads CAWSVRPLSGDSPLHF. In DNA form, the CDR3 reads TGTGCCTGGAGTGTCAGGCCCCTCTCGGGAGATTCACCCCTCCACTTT.

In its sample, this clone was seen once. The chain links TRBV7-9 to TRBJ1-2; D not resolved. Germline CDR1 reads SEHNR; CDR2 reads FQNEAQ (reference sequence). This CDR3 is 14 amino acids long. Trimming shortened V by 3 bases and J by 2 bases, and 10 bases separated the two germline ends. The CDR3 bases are TGTGCCAGCAGCTTGGGCAGGATAAACTATGGCTACACCTTC. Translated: CASSLGRINYGYTF.

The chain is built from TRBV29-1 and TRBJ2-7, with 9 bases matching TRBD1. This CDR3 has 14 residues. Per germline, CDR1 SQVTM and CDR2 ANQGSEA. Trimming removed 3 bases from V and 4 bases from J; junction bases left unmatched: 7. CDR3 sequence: CSVEGGDRGYEQYF. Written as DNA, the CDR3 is TGCAGCGTTGAGGGGGGTGACAGGGGGTACGAGCAGTACTTC.

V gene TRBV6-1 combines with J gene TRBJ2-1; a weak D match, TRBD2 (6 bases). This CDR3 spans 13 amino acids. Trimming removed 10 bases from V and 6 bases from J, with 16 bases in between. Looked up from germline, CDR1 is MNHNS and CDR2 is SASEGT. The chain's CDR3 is CATRTTVGNEQFF. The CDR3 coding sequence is TGTGCCACGCGGACTACCGTAGGCAATGAGCAGTTCTTC.